This is a list of T cell receptor beta chains from one sample in a study of CD8 T cells in Susac syndrome. MiXCR, run by TCRdb on the immunoSEQ multiplex PCR reads, gives a single entry per CDR3 protein. The sample has more than 85,000 distinct CDR3 sequences, about 94% seen once. Sequencing used CD4+ T cells from PBMCs. The receptors come from a human donor with Susac syndrome. The conserved cysteine and the conserved F or W are not part of the CDR3 here. Size is omitted from some rows. Given values are once, few, many or a class for expanded clones.

abundance: NA
len: 12
v_gene: TRBV19
CDR3aa: ASSISLRVTEAF

abundance: NA
len: 12
v_gene: TRBV9
CDR3aa: ASSEGQGAHGQF

abundance: NA
len: 12
v_gene: TRBV30
CDR3aa: AWRRDRGPGELF

abundance: NA
len: 13
v_gene: TRBV5-1
CDR3aa: ASSLGARGMTEAF

abundance: NA
len: 11
v_gene: TRBV13
CDR3aa: ATRRQGVHEQY

abundance: NA
len: 14
v_gene: TRBV4-1
CDR3aa: ASSRETGGGTDTQY

abundance: NA
len: 13
v_gene: TRBV28
CDR3aa: ASSFRRSGANVLT

abundance: NA
len: 12
v_gene: TRBV7-2
CDR3aa: ASSLQTEDYGYT

abundance: NA
len: 10
v_gene: TRBV29-1
CDR3aa: SGQSSGNTIY

abundance: NA
len: 11
v_gene: TRBV11-2
CDR3aa: ASGGTAFYEQY

abundance: NA
len: 13
v_gene: TRBV5-1
CDR3aa: ASSPGGGGADEQY

abundance: NA
len: 12
v_gene: TRBV7-8
CDR3aa: ASSSGVAGVGYT

abundance: NA
len: 12
v_gene: TRBV25-1
CDR3aa: ASSENRDGQPQH

abundance: NA
len: 12
v_gene: TRBV5-6
CDR3aa: ASSFPTGQETQY

abundance: NA
len: 13
v_gene: TRBV30
CDR3aa: AWSVTGYSNQPQH

abundance: NA
len: 12
v_gene: TRBV27
CDR3aa: ASSLYREHQPQH

abundance: NA
len: 13
v_gene: TRBV28
CDR3aa: ASSVPGTGPDEQY

abundance: NA
len: 12
v_gene: TRBV29-1
CDR3aa: SVATGAGVYGYT

abundance: NA
len: 11
v_gene: TRBV29-1
CDR3aa: SVEKTLNTEAF

abundance: NA
len: 12
v_gene: TRBV3-1
CDR3aa: ASSRSANTGELF

abundance: NA
len: 11
v_gene: TRBV20-1
CDR3aa: SATRTRTDTQY

abundance: NA
len: 12
v_gene: TRBV2
CDR3aa: ASSLGGYDEKLF

abundance: NA
len: 9
v_gene: TRBV3-1
CDR3aa: ASSQVGNLD

abundance: NA
len: 11
v_gene: TRBV6-5
CDR3aa: ASRPGQERGQF

abundance: NA
len: 15
v_gene: TRBV19
CDR3aa: ASSIDNRDREYNEQF

abundance: NA
len: 13
v_gene: TRBV10-3
CDR3aa: AISDSLRRPYEQY

abundance: NA
len: 14
v_gene: TRBV3-1
CDR3aa: ASSRGVESYSYEQY

abundance: NA
len: 14
v_gene: TRBV25-1
CDR3aa: ASSGLVGAQNYGYT

abundance: NA
len: 12
v_gene: TRBV30
CDR3aa: AWDPGTLGETQY

abundance: NA
len: 11
v_gene: TRBV6-2/TRBV6-3
CDR3aa: ASRTIRNQPQH

abundance: NA
len: 12
v_gene: TRBV9
CDR3aa: ASSVWPANEKLF

abundance: NA
len: 12
v_gene: TRBV20-1
CDR3aa: SAPTQGTRAEAF

abundance: NA
len: 15
v_gene: TRBV20-1
CDR3aa: SAQTASLAGGRDTQY

abundance: once
len: 10
v_gene: TRBV20-1
CDR3aa: SARQGGETQY

abundance: NA
len: 11
v_gene: TRBV24-1
CDR3aa: ATTGQGSGTQY

abundance: NA
len: 11
v_gene: TRBV6-5
CDR3aa: ASSQGHVYEQY

abundance: NA
len: 10
v_gene: TRBV30
CDR3aa: AWGVGRYEQY

abundance: NA
len: 13
v_gene: TRBV3-1
CDR3aa: ASSHRGRSYNEQF

abundance: NA
len: 12
v_gene: TRBV27
CDR3aa: ASSPNRDIETQY

abundance: NA
len: 15
v_gene: TRBV5-1
CDR3aa: ASSLVRVSGGEQTQY

abundance: NA
len: 12
v_gene: TRBV15
CDR3aa: ATSRGEIGNTIY

abundance: once
len: 11
v_gene: TRBV30
CDR3aa: AWIGQGRRKLF

abundance: NA
len: 16
v_gene: TRBV20-1
CDR3aa: SARDRGAGGVAKNIQY

abundance: NA
len: 9
v_gene: TRBV29-1
CDR3aa: SVVIGETQY

abundance: NA
len: 10
v_gene: TRBV12-3/TRBV12-4
CDR3aa: ASSGYTYGYT

abundance: NA
len: 12
v_gene: TRBV14
CDR3aa: ASRRGQGTSPLH

abundance: NA
len: 13
v_gene: TRBV20-1
CDR3aa: SARDGLTYNSPLH

abundance: NA
len: 13
v_gene: TRBV6-5
CDR3aa: ATLETGTGTGELF

abundance: NA
len: 12
v_gene: TRBV29-1
CDR3aa: SVSIGAAQETQY

abundance: NA
len: 11
v_gene: TRBV20-1
CDR3aa: SARQGEGNGYT

abundance: NA
len: 14
v_gene: TRBV10-3
CDR3aa: AINSPSGGVTDTQY

abundance: NA
len: 12
v_gene: TRBV9
CDR3aa: ASSVGPGDSPLH

abundance: NA
len: 12
v_gene: TRBV20-1
CDR3aa: SARGGTSRETQY

abundance: few
len: 12
v_gene: TRBV12-3/TRBV12-4
CDR3aa: ASSLGRDNQPQH

abundance: NA
len: 14
v_gene: TRBV6-2/TRBV6-3
CDR3aa: ASTSTDASSYNEQF

abundance: few
len: 13
v_gene: TRBV7-2
CDR3aa: ASSSQTGIGETQY

abundance: NA
len: 13
v_gene: TRBV4-2
CDR3aa: ASSPTGSGANVLT